A selection of T cell receptor beta chains follows, all from one sample in a study of Graves' ophthalmopathy and Graves' hyperthyroidism. From the multiplex PCR reads, TCRdb called clonotypes with MiXCR, one entry per CDR3 protein. Among 650,000 to 900,000 distinct CDR3 sequences listed, 35% to 50% were seen once. The sample comprised peripheral blood. These receptors were taken from an adult man with Graves' ophthalmopathy. The CDR3 runs from the conserved cysteine through the conserved F or W. The D gene is left open where the match is weak. Rows give clone size only sometimes, using once, few, many, or a class for an expanded clone.

>TRBJ2-5|.|TRBV7-9|.
CASSQLGDGGGETQYF
TGCGCCAGCAGCCAGCTAGGGGATGGGGGAGGAGAGACCCAGTACTTC
>TRBJ2-2|.|TRBV5-4|few
CASSLGTAGELFF
TGTGCCAGCAGCTTGGGCACGGCCGGGGAGCTGTTTTTT
>TRBJ1-5|TRBD1|TRBV5-6|once
CASSITGAGDQPQHF
TGTGCCAGCAGCATTACAGGGGCTGGTGATCAGCCCCAGCATTTT
>TRBJ1-1|.|TRBV25-1|.
CASSSLMGYVTEAFF
TGTGCCAGCAGTTCCCTGATGGGGTACGTCACTGAAGCTTTCTTT
>TRBJ2-7|TRBD1|TRBV6-5|few
CASNRDRGYEQYF
TGTGCCAGCAACCGGGACAGAGGCTACGAGCAGTACTTC
>TRBJ2-3|.|TRBV7-9|.
CASNDRLDTQYF
TGTGCCAGCAATGACAGATTAGATACGCAGTATTTT
>TRBJ1-5|TRBD1|TRBV15|many
CATSSRRGDSQPQHF
TGTGCCACCAGCAGTCGCAGGGGGGATAGCCAGCCCCAGCATTTT
>TRBJ1-5|TRBD1|TRBV12-3/TRBV12-4|.
CASSGRQGARDQPQHF
TGTGCCAGCAGTGGCAGACAGGGGGCAAGGGATCAGCCCCAGCATTTT
>TRBJ2-7|.|TRBV11-2|many
CASSSLDEQYF
TGTGCCAGCAGCTCATTGGACGAGCAGTACTTC
>TRBJ1-3|.|TRBV10-3|.
CASSRKTAFSGNTIYF
TGTGCCAGCAGCCGTAAAACAGCATTCTCTGGAAACACCATATATTTT
>TRBJ1-1|.|TRBV20-1|many
CSASSGRGDTEAFF
TGCAGTGCTAGTTCCGGAAGGGGGGACACTGAAGCTTTCTTT
>TRBJ1-1|.|TRBV5-4|few
CASSQDRQVNTEAFF
TGCGCCAGCAGCCAAGACAGACAGGTGAACACTGAAGCTTTCTTT
>TRBJ2-5|.|TRBV2|many
CASSDLRSTGTQYF
TGTGCCAGCAGTGATCTCCGGTCGACGGGGACCCAGTACTTC
>TRBJ1-4|TRBD1|TRBV5-1|.
CASKLSTSDRGYEKLLF
TGCGCCAGCAAATTGTCCACCTCGGACAGGGGATATGAAAAACTGCTTTTT
>TRBJ2-2|.|TRBV7-7|few
CASSLEPIGELFF
TGTGCTAGCAGCCTCGAACCGATCGGGGAGCTGTTTTTT
>TRBJ1-6|.|TRBV18|.
CASSGGGDPLHF
TGTGCCAGCTCAGGGGGAGGGGACCCCCTCCACTTT
>TRBJ2-3|TRBD2|TRBV19|.
CASSSGGVADTQYF
TGTGCCAGTAGTAGCGGGGGAGTGGCAGATACGCAGTATTTT
>TRBJ1-1|.|TRBV7-8|.
CASSRRGGLNTEAFF
TGTGCCAGCAGCCGGCGCGGGGGTCTTAACACTGAAGCTTTCTTT
>TRBJ1-5|TRBD1|TRBV29-1|many
CSVGQGASPQHF
TGCAGCGTTGGTCAGGGGGCTTCGCCCCAGCATTTT
>TRBJ2-5|TRBD2|TRBV9|.
CASSPGTSGGLSETQYF
TGTGCCAGCAGCCCAGGGACTAGCGGGGGATTATCAGAGACCCAGTACTTC
>TRBJ1-6|.|TRBV20-1|few
CSARVSGGRESPLHF
TGCAGTGCTAGAGTATCCGGGGGGCGCGAGTCACCCCTCCACTTT
>TRBJ1-4|.|TRBV4-3|.
CASSPPTSVRQKLFF
TGCGCCAGCAGCCCCCCGACATCTGTTCGGCAAAAACTGTTTTTT
>TRBJ2-3|TRBD2|TRBV2|.
CASSEGGGVGDTQYF
TGTGCCAGCAGTGAAGGCGGGGGGGTAGGAGATACGCAGTATTTT
>TRBJ1-2|TRBD1|TRBV29-1|few
CSGGTAYGYTF
TGCAGCGGAGGGACAGCCTATGGCTACACCTTC
>TRBJ2-2|.|TRBV9|.
CASSVDSRVTGELFF
TGTGCCAGCAGCGTGGACTCCCGAGTAACCGGGGAGCTGTTTTTT
>TRBJ1-5|TRBD1|TRBV24-1|once
CAASDPGTGSKNQPQHF
TGTGCCGCCAGTGACCCAGGGACAGGGTCAAAAAATCAGCCCCAGCATTTT
>TRBJ2-2|.|TRBV2|few
CASKNRANTGELFF
TGTGCCAGCAAGAACAGAGCGAACACCGGGGAGCTGTTTTTT
>TRBJ1-2|TRBD1|TRBV6-5|few
CASRETGDGYTF
TGTGCCAGCAGGGAGACAGGGGATGGCTACACCTTC
>TRBJ1-4|TRBD1|TRBV20-1|.
CSARVSGQSNKKLFF
TGCAGTGCTAGGGTTTCGGGACAGAGTAATAAAAAACTGTTTTTT
>TRBJ2-7|.|TRBV7-2|.
CASSLDFGASYEQYF
TGTGCCAGCAGCTTAGATTTCGGGGCCTCCTACGAGCAGTACTTC
>TRBJ1-5|.|TRBV19|.
CASSIVTVNNQPQHF
TGTGCCAGTAGTATTGTGACGGTTAACAATCAGCCCCAGCATTTT
>TRBJ1-6|TRBD1|TRBV7-9|many
CASSLSTGFSPLHF
TGTGCCAGCAGCTTATCGACAGGGTTTTCACCCCTCCACTTT
>TRBJ2-5|.|TRBV29-1|many
CSAASRHRVRETQYF
TGCAGCGCAGCCTCTCGTCACAGGGTCAGGGAGACCCAGTACTTC
>TRBJ2-7|.|TRBV7-2|many
CASSSRWEQYF
TGTGCCAGCAGCTCGCGGTGGGAGCAGTACTTC
>TRBJ2-7|TRBD2|TRBV11-1|.
CASSDGTSYEQYF
TGTGCCAGCTCGGACGGGACTAGCTACGAGCAGTACTTC
>TRBJ2-2|.|TRBV7-9|many
CASSLGSGPTNTGELFF
TGTGCCAGCAGCTTAGGTTCGGGCCCGACGAACACCGGGGAGCTGTTTTTT
>TRBJ2-3|.|TRBV10-2|.
CASSDGPIFTDTQYF
TGCGCCAGCAGTGATGGACCAATATTCACAGATACGCAGTATTTT
>TRBJ2-2|TRBD1|TRBV7-9|few
CASSVVTGGTGELFF
TGTGCCAGCAGCGTAGTGACAGGGGGCACCGGGGAGCTGTTTTTT
>TRBJ2-2|.|TRBV7-9|few
CASSQYTGELFF
TGTGCCAGCAGTCAGTACACCGGGGAGCTGTTTTTT
>TRBJ2-3|TRBD1|TRBV29-1|.
CSVLSPGQTTLDTQYF
TGCAGCGTTCTATCTCCGGGACAGACAACCTTAGATACGCAGTATTTT
>TRBJ2-5|TRBD1|TRBV29-1|.
CSSRTGWGETQYF
TGCAGCAGTCGGACAGGGTGGGGAGAGACCCAGTACTTC
>TRBJ1-1|.|TRBV2|.
CASRVPTLNTEALF
TGTGCCAGCAGGGTCCCCACATTGAACACTGAAGCTCTCTTT
>TRBJ2-7|.|TRBV7-8|.
CASSTQGPSYEQYF
TGTGCCAGCAGTACCCAAGGGCCGTCCTACGAGCAGTACTTC
>TRBJ2-2|.|TRBV25-1|few
CASGRRPNTGELFF
TGTGCCAGCGGGAGACGACCGAACACCGGGGAGCTGTTTTTT
>TRBJ1-1|TRBD1|TRBV10-1|many
CASRDRGHGAFF
TGCGCCAGCAGGGACAGGGGACATGGAGCTTTCTTT
>TRBJ2-7|TRBD2|TRBV5-1|.
CASSSGTSGWTSYEQYF
TGCGCCAGCAGCTCGGGGACTAGCGGGTGGACCTCCTACGAGCAGTACTTC
>TRBJ2-7|TRBD2|TRBV20-1|.
CSARDGVAGLFYEQYF
TGCAGTGCTAGAGATGGTGTAGCGGGGCTATTCTACGAGCAGTACTTC
>TRBJ1-5|.|TRBV20-1|.
CSASGDGRGIGNQPQHF
TGCAGTGCTAGTGGCGATGGTAGAGGGATTGGCAATCAGCCCCAGCATTTT
>TRBJ2-5|.|TRBV19|many
CASRGASVFQETQYF
TGTGCCAGCCGTGGGGCTAGCGTGTTCCAAGAGACCCAGTACTTC
>TRBJ1-6|.|TRBV7-2|many
CASSLVSLSNSPLHF
TGTGCCAGCAGCTTAGTTTCCTTATCGAATTCACCCCTCCACTTT